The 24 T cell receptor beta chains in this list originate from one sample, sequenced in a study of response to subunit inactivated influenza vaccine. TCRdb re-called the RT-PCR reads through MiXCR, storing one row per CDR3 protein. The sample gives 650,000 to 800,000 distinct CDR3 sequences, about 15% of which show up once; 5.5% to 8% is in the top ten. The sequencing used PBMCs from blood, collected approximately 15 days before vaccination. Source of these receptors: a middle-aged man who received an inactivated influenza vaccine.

The CDR3 reads CAFCPLETSGRAAGELFF. The CDR3 DNA is TGTGCCTTCTGCCCTCTCGAGACTAGCGGGAGGGCCGCCGGGGAGCTGTTTTTT. The rearrangement uses TRBV2 and TRBJ2-2; 14 bases agree with TRBD2. The V segment lost 11 bases and the J segment 6 bases; nucleotides outside the gene matches: 17. CDR3 length equals 18 residues. In germline, CDR1 is SNHLY, CDR2 FYNNEI.

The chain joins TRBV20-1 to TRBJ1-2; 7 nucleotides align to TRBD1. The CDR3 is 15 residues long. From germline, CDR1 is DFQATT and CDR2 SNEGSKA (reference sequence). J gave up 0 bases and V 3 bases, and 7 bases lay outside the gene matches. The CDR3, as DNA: TGCAGTGCTAGGCGGGACAGCCACGCTAACTATGGCTACACCTTC. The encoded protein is CSARRDSHANYGYTF.

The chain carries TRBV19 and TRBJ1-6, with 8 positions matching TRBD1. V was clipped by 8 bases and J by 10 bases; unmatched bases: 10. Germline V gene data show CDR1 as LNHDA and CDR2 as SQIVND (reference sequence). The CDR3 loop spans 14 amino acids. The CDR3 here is CASADRARGSPLHF. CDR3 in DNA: TGTGCCAGTGCGGACAGGGCCAGGGGGTCACCCCTCCACTTT. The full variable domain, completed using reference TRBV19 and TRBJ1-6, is DGGITQSPKYLFRKEGQNVTLSCEQNLNHDAMYWYRQDPGQGLRLIYYSQIVNDFQKGDIAEGYSVSREKKESFPLTVTSAQKNPTAFYLCASADRARGSPLHFGNGTRLTVT.

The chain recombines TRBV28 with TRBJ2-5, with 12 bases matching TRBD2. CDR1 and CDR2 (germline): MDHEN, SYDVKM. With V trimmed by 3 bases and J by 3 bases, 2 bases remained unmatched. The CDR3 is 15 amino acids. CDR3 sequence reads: CASSFRLAGEETQYF. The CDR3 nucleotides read TGTGCCAGCAGTTTTCGACTAGCGGGAGAAGAGACCCAGTACTTC.

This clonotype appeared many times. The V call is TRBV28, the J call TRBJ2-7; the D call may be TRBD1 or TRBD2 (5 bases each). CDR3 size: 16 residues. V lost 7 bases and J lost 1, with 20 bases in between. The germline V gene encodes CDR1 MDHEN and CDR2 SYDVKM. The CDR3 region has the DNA TGTGCCAGCACTGGACCCAAAGAGGGGATATCCTACGAGCAGTACTTC. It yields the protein CASTGPKEGISYEQYF.

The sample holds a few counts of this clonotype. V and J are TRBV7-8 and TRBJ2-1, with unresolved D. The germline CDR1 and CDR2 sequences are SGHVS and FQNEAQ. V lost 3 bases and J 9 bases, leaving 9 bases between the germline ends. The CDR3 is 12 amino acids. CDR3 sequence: CASSFSVAEQFF. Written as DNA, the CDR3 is TGTGCCAGCAGCTTCAGTGTGGCTGAGCAGTTCTTC. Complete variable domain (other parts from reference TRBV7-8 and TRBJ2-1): GAGVSQSPRYKVAKRGQDVALRCDPISGHVSLFWYQQALGQGPEFLTYFQNEAQLDKSGLPSDRFFAERPEGSVSTLKIQRTQQEDSAVYLCASSFSVAEQFFGPGTRLTVL.

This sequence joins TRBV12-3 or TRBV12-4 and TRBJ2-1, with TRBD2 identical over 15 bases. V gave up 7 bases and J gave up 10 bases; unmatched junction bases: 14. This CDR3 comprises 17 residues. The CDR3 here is CASTRGGLAGGPREQFF. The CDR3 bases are TGTGCCAGCACCCGGGGGGGACTAGCGGGAGGTCCGAGAGAGCAGTTCTTC.

The CDR3 loop is CSAKTGTAKNIQYF. CDR3 in DNA: TGCAGTGCGAAAACAGGGACAGCCAAAAACATTCAGTACTTC. The chain employs TRBV20-1 and TRBJ2-4; a weak D match, TRBD1 (6 bases). Germline V CDR1 and CDR2: DFQATT, SNEGSKA (reference sequence). The CDR3 is 14 amino acids. With 6 bases removed from V and 0 bases from J, the gap between germline ends came to 12 bases.

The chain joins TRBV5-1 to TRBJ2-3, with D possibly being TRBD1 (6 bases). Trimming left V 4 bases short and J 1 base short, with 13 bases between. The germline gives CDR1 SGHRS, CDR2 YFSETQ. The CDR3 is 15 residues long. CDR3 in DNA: TGCGCCAGCAGCGATACCCGGACAGGCACAGATACGCAGTATTTT. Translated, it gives CASSDTRTGTDTQYF.

The CDR3 here is CASSLAAVANYGYTF. Here the CDR3 DNA reads TGCGCCAGCAGCTTGGCGGCAGTAGCTAACTATGGCTACACCTTC. J is TRBJ1-2 and V is TRBV5-1; D is ambiguous. V was clipped by 0 bases and J by 0 bases, with 9 bases between them. The CDR3 is 15 amino acids. Germline V CDR1 and CDR2: SGHRS, YFSETQ.

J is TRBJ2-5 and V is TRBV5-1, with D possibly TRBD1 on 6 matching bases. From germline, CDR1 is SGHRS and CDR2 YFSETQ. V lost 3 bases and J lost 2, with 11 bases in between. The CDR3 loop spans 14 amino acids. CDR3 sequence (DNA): TGCGCCAGCAGCTCCGGACAGCAGCAAGAGACCCAGTACTTC. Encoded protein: CASSSGQQQETQYF.

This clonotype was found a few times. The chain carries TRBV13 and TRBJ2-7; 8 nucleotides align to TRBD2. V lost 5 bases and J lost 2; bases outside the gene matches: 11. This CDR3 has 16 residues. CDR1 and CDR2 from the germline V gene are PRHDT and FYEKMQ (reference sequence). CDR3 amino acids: CASSPPGERGTYEQYF. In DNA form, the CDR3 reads TGTGCCAGCAGCCCTCCTGGGGAGCGGGGGACCTACGAGCAGTACTTC.

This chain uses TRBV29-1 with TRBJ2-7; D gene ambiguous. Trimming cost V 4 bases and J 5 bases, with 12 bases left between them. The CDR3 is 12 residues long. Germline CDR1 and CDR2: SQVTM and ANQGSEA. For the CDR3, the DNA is TGCAGCGTTGCGGACCGACCCCACGAGCAGTACTTC. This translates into CSVADRPHEQYF.

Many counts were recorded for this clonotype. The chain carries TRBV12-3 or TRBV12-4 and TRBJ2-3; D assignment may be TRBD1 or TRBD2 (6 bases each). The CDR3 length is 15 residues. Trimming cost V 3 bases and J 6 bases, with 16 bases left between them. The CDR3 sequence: CASSFSRGRGDTQYF. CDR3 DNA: TGTGCCAGCAGTTTTTCCCGGGGGCGAGGGGATACGCAGTATTTT.

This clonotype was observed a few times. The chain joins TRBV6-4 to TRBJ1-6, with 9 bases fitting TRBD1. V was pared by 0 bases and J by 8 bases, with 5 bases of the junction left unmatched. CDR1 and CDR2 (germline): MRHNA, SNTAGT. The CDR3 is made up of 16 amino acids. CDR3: CASSDSTDRGDSPLHF. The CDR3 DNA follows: TGTGCCAGCAGTGACTCGACGGACAGGGGTGATTCACCCCTCCACTTT.

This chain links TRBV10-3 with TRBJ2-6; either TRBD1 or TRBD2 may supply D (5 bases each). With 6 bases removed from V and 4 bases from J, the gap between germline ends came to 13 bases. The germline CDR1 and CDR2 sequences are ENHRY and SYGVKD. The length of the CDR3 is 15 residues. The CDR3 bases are TGTGCCATCAGCTCCCGGGGCGCCGGGGCCAACGTCCTGACTTTC. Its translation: CAISSRGAGANVLTF.

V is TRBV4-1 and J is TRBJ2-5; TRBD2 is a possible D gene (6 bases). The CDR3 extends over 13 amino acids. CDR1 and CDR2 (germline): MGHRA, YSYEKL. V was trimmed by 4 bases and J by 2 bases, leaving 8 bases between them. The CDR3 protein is CASSRTIQETQYF. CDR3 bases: TGCGCCAGCAGCCGGACTATTCAAGAGACCCAGTACTTC.

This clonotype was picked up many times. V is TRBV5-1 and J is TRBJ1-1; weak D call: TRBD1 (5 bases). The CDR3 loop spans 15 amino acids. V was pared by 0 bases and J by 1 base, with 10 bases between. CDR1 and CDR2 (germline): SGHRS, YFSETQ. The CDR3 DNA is TGCGCCAGCAGCTTGGCCTCCGGGGCGAACACTGAAGCTTTCTTT. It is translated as CASSLASGANTEAFF. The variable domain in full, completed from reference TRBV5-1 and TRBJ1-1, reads KAGVTQTPRYLIKTRGQQVTLSCSPISGHRSVSWYQQTPGQGLQFLFEYFSETQRNKGNFPGRFSGRQFSNSRSEMNVSTLELGDSALYLCASSLASGANTEAFFGQGTRLTVV.

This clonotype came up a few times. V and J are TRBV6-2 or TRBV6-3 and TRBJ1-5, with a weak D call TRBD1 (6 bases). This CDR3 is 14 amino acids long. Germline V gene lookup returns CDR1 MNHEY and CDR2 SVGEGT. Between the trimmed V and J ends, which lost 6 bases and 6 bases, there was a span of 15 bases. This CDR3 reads CASRKGGDSQPQHF. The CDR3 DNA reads TGTGCCAGCAGGAAGGGGGGGGATAGTCAGCCCCAGCATTTT.

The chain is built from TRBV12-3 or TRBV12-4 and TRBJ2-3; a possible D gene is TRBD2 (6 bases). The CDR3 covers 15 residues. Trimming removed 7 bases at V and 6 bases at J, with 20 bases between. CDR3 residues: CASTFFGTLRDTQYF. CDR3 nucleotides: TGTGCCAGCACCTTTTTCGGGACTCTTCGTGATACGCAGTATTTT.

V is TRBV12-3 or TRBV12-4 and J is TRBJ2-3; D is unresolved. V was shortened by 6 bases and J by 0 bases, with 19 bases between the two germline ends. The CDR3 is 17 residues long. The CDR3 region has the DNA TGTGCCAGCAGCTCCTCCGGCCAGACCGAGAGCACAGATACGCAGTATTTT. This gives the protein CASSSSGQTESTDTQYF.

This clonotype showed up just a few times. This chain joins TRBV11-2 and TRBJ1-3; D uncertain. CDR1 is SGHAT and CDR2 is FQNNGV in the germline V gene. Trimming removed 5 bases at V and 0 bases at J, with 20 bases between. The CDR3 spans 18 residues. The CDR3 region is CASSPHLQAASSGNTIYF. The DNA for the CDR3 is TGTGCCAGCAGCCCACATCTCCAAGCAGCCAGCTCTGGAAACACCATATATTTT.

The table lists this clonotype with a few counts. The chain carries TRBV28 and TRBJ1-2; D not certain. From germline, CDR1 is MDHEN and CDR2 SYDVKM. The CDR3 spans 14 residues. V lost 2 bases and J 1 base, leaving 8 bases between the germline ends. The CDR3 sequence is CASSLAILNYGYTF. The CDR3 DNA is TGTGCCAGCAGTTTAGCAATTCTTAACTATGGCTACACCTTC.

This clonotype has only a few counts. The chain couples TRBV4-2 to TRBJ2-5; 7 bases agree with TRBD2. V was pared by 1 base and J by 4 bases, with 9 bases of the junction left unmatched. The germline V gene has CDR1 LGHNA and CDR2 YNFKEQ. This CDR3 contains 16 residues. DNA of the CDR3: TGTGCCAGCAGCCAAGGGTTTGCGGGAGAGGGAGAGACCCAGTACTTC. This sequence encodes CASSQGFAGEGETQYF.